This TCR beta chain was captured in a study of monozygotic twins with cystic fibrosis. Notes on the study in general: In 13 of 16 pairs, V gene usage was closest to the co-twin's.

As to this clone: What it binds is not known.

Using immunoSEQ multiplex PCR, the repertoire was profiled, and TCRdb retains in-frame clones only, with some absent. The sample lists approximately 11,000 clones; roughly 96% were seen once. Germline V lookup: CDR1 SGDLS, CDR2 YYNGEE. Trimming stripped 4 bases from V and 0 bases from J, with 10 bases between. The CDR3 is 15 amino acids. Sample: blood. The receptor was isolated from a boy aged 5-17 years with cystic fibrosis. This chain joins TRBV9 and TRBJ1-4; D ambiguous. The CDR3 here is CASSPAGATNEKLFF. The CDR3 coding sequence is TGTGCCAGCAGCCCGGCTGGAGCAACTAATGAAAAACTGTTTTTT.